Shown below are 20 T cell receptor beta chains from a single sample sequenced in a study of blood T cell repertoires in COVID-19. Using immunoSEQ multiplex PCR, the repertoire was profiled, and TCRdb retains in-frame clones only, with some absent. The table shows roughly 150,000 clones, with 75% to 90% occurring only once. The specimen sequenced was peripheral blood. These receptors all stem from a human donor in a cohort sampled during active COVID-19.

This chain uses TRBV6-2 or TRBV6-3 with TRBJ1-5; the match to TRBD1 covers 7 bases. The length of the CDR3 is 17 residues. Unmatched junction bases numbered 12, after V lost 6 bases and J lost 1 base. Germline values: CDR1 MNHEY, CDR2 SVGEGT. CDR3 amino acids: CASSPGGVGMSNQPQHF. The CDR3 bases are TGTGCCAGCAGCCCAGGGGGGGTCGGGATGAGCAATCAGCCCCAGCATTTT.

The rearrangement uses TRBV5-4 and TRBJ2-5; TRBD2 matches 8 bases. The CDR3 has 14 residues. Germline CDR1 reads SGHNT; CDR2 reads YYREEE (reference sequence). V dropped 1 base and J dropped 3; count of bases not matched to a gene: 2. The CDR3 is CASSLTGREETQYF. Here the CDR3 DNA reads TGTGCCAGCAGCTTGACCGGGAGGGAAGAGACCCAGTACTTC. The full variable domain, with the rest looked up from reference TRBV5-4 and TRBJ2-5, is ETGVTQSPTHLIKTRGQQVTLRCSSQSGHNTVSWYQQALGQGPQFIFQYYREEENGRGNFPPRFSGLQFPNYSSELNVNALELDDSALYLCASSLTGREETQYFGPGTRLLVL.

The chain carries TRBV7-2 and TRBJ1-1; 8 positions match TRBD1. This CDR3 has 15 residues. V was clipped by 5 bases and J by 5 bases; unmatched bases: 10. Germline V gene lookup returns CDR1 SGHTA and CDR2 FQGNSA. The CDR3 DNA follows: TGTGCCAGCAGCACACTGCCGGGACAGGTGACTGAAGCTTTCTTT. This codes for CASSTLPGQVTEAFF.

This chain links TRBV28 with TRBJ1-1; 7 bases are shared with TRBD1. Germline loops: CDR1 MDHEN, CDR2 SYDVKM. After removal of 8 bases from V and 5 bases from J, the junction contained 8 bases not matched to a gene. The CDR3 is 13 residues long. The CDR3 sequence: CASAQQGRTEAFF. CDR3 coding DNA: TGTGCCAGCGCCCAACAGGGGAGGACTGAAGCTTTCTTT.

The gene calls are TRBV6-1 and TRBJ1-2, with 7 nucleotides matching TRBD1. The CDR3 loop spans 14 amino acids. CDR1 is MNHNS and CDR2 is SASEGT in the germline V gene. V lost 3 bases to trimming and J lost 6 bases; unmatched junction nucleotides: 7. CDR3: CASSERDSLDGYTF. Written as DNA, the CDR3 is TGTGCCAGCAGTGAGAGGGACAGCCTAGATGGCTACACCTTC.

The chain is built from TRBV5-1 and TRBJ2-2, with D perhaps matching TRBD2 (5 bases). Germline CDR1 SGHRS, CDR2 YFSETQ. The V gene lost 4 bases and the J gene lost 6 bases, with 13 bases spanning the gap. The CDR3 totals 14 residues. This chain's CDR3 is CASSETSNPGELFF. CDR3 nucleotide sequence: TGCGCCAGCAGCGAAACTAGTAACCCCGGGGAGCTGTTTTTT.

This rearrangement joins TRBV10-3 to TRBJ1-2; D remains ambiguous. Trimming stripped 2 bases from V and 2 bases from J, with 6 bases between. The CDR3 consists of 13 residues. The germline V gene has CDR1 ENHRY and CDR2 SYGVKD. The CDR3 loop is CAISEPLNYGYTF. The CDR3 DNA is TGTGCCATCAGTGAGCCCCTGAACTATGGCTACACCTTC.

The V call is TRBV19, the J call TRBJ1-5; no definite D call. The V gene's germline CDR1 is LNHDA and CDR2 SQIVND (reference sequence). This CDR3 has 14 residues. Trimming shortened V by 3 bases and J by 7 bases, and 13 bases separated the two germline ends. The CDR3, as DNA: TGTGCCAGTAGTATTTCCGAGGTTTTCCAGCCCCAGCATTTT. Translation: CASSISEVFQPQHF.

This rearrangement joins TRBV7-8 to TRBJ1-2; 8 positions match TRBD1. The germline V gene encodes CDR1 SGHVS and CDR2 FQNEAQ. The CDR3 is 15 residues long. Unmatched junction bases numbered 7, after V lost 5 bases and J lost 2 bases. As DNA, the CDR3 is TGTGCCAGCAGCGTCCAACGGACAGGGAACTATGGCTACACCTTC. Protein: CASSVQRTGNYGYTF.

This clone has only a few counts. The V call is TRBV19, the J call TRBJ2-2, with D possibly matching TRBD2 (6 bases). This CDR3 contains 15 residues. Germline V CDR1 and CDR2: LNHDA, SQIVND (reference sequence). The V end was cut by 6 bases, the J end by 0 bases, with 11 bases between. CDR3 residues: CASRSLAPNTGELFF. DNA of the CDR3: TGTGCCAGTAGGTCTCTAGCGCCGAACACCGGGGAGCTGTTTTTT.

The CDR3 DNA reads TGTGCCAGCAGTTACGAGCGGGGGGCCTACAATGAGCAGTTCTTC. It codes for CASSYERGAYNEQFF. V usage is TRBV6-6 and J usage is TRBJ2-1; the match to TRBD2 covers 9 bases. The CDR3 runs to 15 residues. The germline gives CDR1 MNHNY, CDR2 SVGAGI (reference sequence). V lost 2 bases and J lost 2; bases outside the gene matches: 1.

This chain's CDR3 is CASSLGGRNTGELFF. The CDR3 coding sequence is TGTGCCAGCAGCTTGGGAGGGAGAAACACCGGGGAGCTGTTTTTT. The rearrangement links TRBV5-4 to TRBJ2-2; D might be TRBD2 (5 bases). The CDR3 runs 15 residues. Germline CDR1 reads SGHNT; CDR2 reads YYREEE (reference sequence). V was pared by 0 bases and J by 2 bases, with 8 bases between. The full variable domain, completed using reference TRBV5-4 and TRBJ2-2, is ETGVTQSPTHLIKTRGQQVTLRCSSQSGHNTVSWYQQALGQGPQFIFQYYREEENGRGNFPPRFSGLQFPNYSSELNVNALELDDSALYLCASSLGGRNTGELFFGEGSRLTVL.

This chain joins TRBV11-2 and TRBJ1-4; 8 bases are a match to TRBD1. The germline CDR1 and CDR2 sequences are SGHAT and FQNNGV. After removal of 5 bases from V and 6 bases from J, the junction contained 8 bases not matched to a gene. This CDR3 region has 15 residues. CDR3: CASSRQDRDHEKLFF. The CDR3 nucleotides read TGTGCCAGCAGCCGGCAGGACAGGGATCATGAAAAACTGTTTTTT.

The chain is built from TRBV5-1 and TRBJ2-2; 8 nucleotides line up with TRBD1. From germline, CDR1 is SGHRS and CDR2 YFSETQ. This CDR3 has 14 amino acids. V trimming: 5 bases; J trimming: 6 bases; junction bases outside the gene matches: 6. The CDR3 reads CASSMGQASGELFF. CDR3 DNA sequence: TGCGCCAGCAGTATGGGACAGGCGTCCGGGGAGCTGTTTTTT.

V and J are TRBV5-4 and TRBJ2-5; TRBD2 matches at 7 bases. The CDR3 totals 14 residues. Germline-derived CDR1 and CDR2 are SGHNT and YYREEE (reference sequence). V dropped 4 bases and J dropped 2; count of bases not matched to a gene: 5. CDR3 loop: CASSHRGGQETQYF. CDR3 coding DNA: TGTGCCAGCAGCCACCGCGGGGGTCAAGAGACCCAGTACTTC.

The chain carries TRBV7-2 and TRBJ2-1; no clear D. The CDR3 totals 13 residues. Per germline, CDR1 SGHTA and CDR2 FQGNSA. Trimming shortened V by 0 bases and J by 9 bases, and 9 bases separated the two germline ends. The CDR3 nucleotides read TGTGCCAGCAGCTTAGCAGGCACTATTGAGCAGTTCTTC. It specifies CASSLAGTIEQFF.

This chain joins TRBV11-2 and TRBJ2-7; perhaps TRBD2 as D (5 bases). This CDR3 region has 13 residues. Germline CDR1 SGHAT, CDR2 FQNNGV. The V and J ends lost 0 bases and 6 bases respectively, with 9 bases between them. The CDR3 loop is CASSLERAVEQYV. The CDR3, as DNA: TGTGCCAGCAGCTTAGAGCGGGCAGTCGAGCAGTACGTC.

This chain links TRBV27 with TRBJ2-5, with 8 bases identical to TRBD2. The germline gives CDR1 MNHEY, CDR2 SMNVEV (reference sequence). Germline trimming cut 11 bases from V and 4 bases from J; bases unmatched to any gene: 3. This CDR3 spans 11 amino acids. The CDR3 sequence is CAPGGVETQYF. The CDR3 region has the DNA TGTGCCCCCGGGGGGGTAGAGACCCAGTACTTC.

The rearrangement links TRBV10-3 to TRBJ1-2; D is ambiguous. The CDR3 is made up of 13 amino acids. Germline V gene data show CDR1 as ENHRY and CDR2 as SYGVKD. V was clipped by 0 bases and J by 2 bases, with 4 bases between them. DNA for the CDR3: TGTGCCATCAGTGAGTCCCGGAACTATGGCTACACCTTC. It translates to CAISESRNYGYTF.

This clone was seen a single time. This sequence joins TRBV15 and TRBJ1-3; D is unclear. This CDR3 comprises 15 residues. The V end was cut by 0 bases, the J end by 2 bases, with 8 bases between. Per the germline V gene, CDR1 is LNHNV and CDR2 is YYDKDF (reference sequence). The CDR3, as DNA: TGTGCCACCAGCAGAGACCTGGGCACTGGAAACACCATATATTTT. It is translated as CATSRDLGTGNTIYF.